This TCR beta chain was found in a study of blood T cell repertoires in COVID-19. Looking at the study overall: Collection of acute and convalescent COVID-19 samples took place in the United States, Italy and Spain. From T cells, B-cell-depleted T cells, or PBMCs came the material, which was cDNA or gDNA.

Sequencing used immunoSEQ multiplex PCR; TCRdb keeps in-frame clones, though not all of them. Seen here are about 110,000 clones, around 80% observed once, and the top ten hold around 4%. CDR3 length: 16 amino acids. V was clipped by 3 bases and J by 4 bases; unmatched bases: 6. Germline CDR1 KGHDR, CDR2 SFDVKD. Turning to this clone: This same CDR3 is encoded by further DNA sequences in the sample.

The sequenced material came from peripheral blood. The TCR comes from a human donor in a cohort sampled during active or convalescent COVID-19. The chain employs TRBV24-1 and TRBJ2-1, with 9 bases identical to TRBD2. The CDR3 DNA reads TGTGCCACCAGTGATGCTAGCGGGGCTGCTTACAATGAGCAGTTCTTC. Encoded protein: CATSDASGAAYNEQFF.